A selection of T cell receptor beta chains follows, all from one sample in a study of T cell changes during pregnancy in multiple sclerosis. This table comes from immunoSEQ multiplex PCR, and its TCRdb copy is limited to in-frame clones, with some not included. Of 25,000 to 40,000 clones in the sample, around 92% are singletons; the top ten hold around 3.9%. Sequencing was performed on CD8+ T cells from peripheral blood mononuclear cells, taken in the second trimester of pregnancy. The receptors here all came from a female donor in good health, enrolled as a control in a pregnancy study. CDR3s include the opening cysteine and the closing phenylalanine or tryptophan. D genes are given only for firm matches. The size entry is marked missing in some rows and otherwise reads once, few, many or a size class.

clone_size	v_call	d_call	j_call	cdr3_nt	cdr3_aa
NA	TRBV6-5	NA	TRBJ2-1	TGTGCCAGCAGTTACTACCAGGGGTCCTACAATGAGCAGTTCTTC	CASSYYQGSYNEQFF
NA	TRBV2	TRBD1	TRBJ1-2	TGTGCCAGTCAGGGACAGGGGAATTTGAATTTTAACTATGGCTACACCTTC	CASQGQGNLNFNYGYTF
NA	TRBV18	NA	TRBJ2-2	TGTGCCAGCTCACCATTGGGACTCTCTACTAAGGACACCGGGGAGCTGTTTTTT	CASSPLGLSTKDTGELFF
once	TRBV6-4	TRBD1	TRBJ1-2	TGTGCCAGCAGCCCCGGGACAGGGTATGGCTACACCTTC	CASSPGTGYGYTF
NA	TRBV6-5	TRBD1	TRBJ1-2	TGTGCCAGCAGCTCCCAGGGGGCAGGCTATGGCTACACCTTC	CASSSQGAGYGYTF
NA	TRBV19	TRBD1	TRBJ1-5	TGTGCCAGTGTGCCCGGGACAGGGATTATGACTCAGCCCCAGCATTTT	CASVPGTGIMTQPQHF
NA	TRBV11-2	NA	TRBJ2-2	TGTGCCAGCACCCGGGCCGGGGAGCTGTTTTTT	CASTRAGELFF
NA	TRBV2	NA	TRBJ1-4	TGTGCCAGCAGTTCGGACTTATCGGAAAAACTGTTTTTT	CASSSDLSEKLFF
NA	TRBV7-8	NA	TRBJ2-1	TGTGCCAGCAGCCTAGAGTTTGGAGTAAGCAATGAGCAGTTCTTC	CASSLEFGVSNEQFF
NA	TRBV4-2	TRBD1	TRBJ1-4	TGTGCCAGCAGCCCTCGAAACTCCGGGACAGCAAATGAAAAACTGTTTTTT	CASSPRNSGTANEKLFF
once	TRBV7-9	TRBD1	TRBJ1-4	TGTGCCAGCTCCGGGACAGTTAATGAAAAACTGTTTTTT	CASSGTVNEKLFF
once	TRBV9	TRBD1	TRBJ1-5	TGTGCCAGCAGTCCGGGACAGGAGAATCAGCCCCAGCATTTT	CASSPGQENQPQHF
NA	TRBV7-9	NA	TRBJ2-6	TGTGCCAGCAGCTTTCAGGCAGGGTACCCTGGGGCCAACGTCCTGACTTTC	CASSFQAGYPGANVLTF
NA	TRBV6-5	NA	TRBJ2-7	TGTGCCAGCAGCTCCACATACGAGCAGTACTTC	CASSSTYEQYF
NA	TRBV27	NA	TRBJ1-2	TGTGCCAGCTCCAACCGGGGGGACTATGGCTACACCTTC	CASSNRGDYGYTF
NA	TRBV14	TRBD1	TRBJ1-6	TGTGCCAGCAGCCAGGGACAGGCGTATAATTCACCCCTCCACTTT	CASSQGQAYNSPLHF
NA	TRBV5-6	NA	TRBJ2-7	TGTGCCAGCAGCTTTAAGCAGTACTTC	CASSFKQYF
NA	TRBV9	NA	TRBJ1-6	TGTGCCAGCAGCGTGACAGAATCCTATAATTCACCCCTCCACTTT	CASSVTESYNSPLHF
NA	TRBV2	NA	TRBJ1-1	TGTGCCAGCAGTGACGAACTCACGAACACTGAAGCTTTCTTT	CASSDELTNTEAFF
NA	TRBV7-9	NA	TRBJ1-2	TGTGCCAGCAGCTCCCCTACCGCCAGGGGAGATGGCTACACCTTC	CASSSPTARGDGYTF
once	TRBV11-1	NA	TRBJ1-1	TGTGCCAGCAGCTTAGGCAGGGCAGGACGGGTCAACACTGAAGCTTTCTTT	CASSLGRAGRVNTEAFF
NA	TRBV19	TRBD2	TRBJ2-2	TGTGCCAGTAGTCCCCGGCCACTAGCGGGGCTGAACACCGGGGAGCTGTTTTTT	CASSPRPLAGLNTGELFF
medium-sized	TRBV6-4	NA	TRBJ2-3	TGTGCCAGCAGTGAGGGGGCCCACGATACGCAGTATTTT	CASSEGAHDTQYF
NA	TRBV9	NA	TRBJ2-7	TGTGCCAGCAGCGTCGACACTAGCTCCTACGAGCAGTACTTC	CASSVDTSSYEQYF
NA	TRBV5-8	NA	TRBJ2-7	TGTGCCAGCAGCAATGGGGGACAAATACGGTATAGCAGCTCCTACGAGCAGTACTTC	CASSNGGQIRYSSSYEQYF
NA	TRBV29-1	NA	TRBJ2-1	TGCAGCGTTGATGGGCTAGCACATGAGCAGTTCTTC	CSVDGLAHEQFF
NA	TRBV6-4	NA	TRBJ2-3	TGTGCCAGCAGTGACTCCCCGGGGAGCACAGATACGCAGTATTTT	CASSDSPGSTDTQYF
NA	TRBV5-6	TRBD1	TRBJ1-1	TGTGCCAGCAGATACGGGACAGGGAGTAACACTGAAGCTTTCTTT	CASRYGTGSNTEAFF
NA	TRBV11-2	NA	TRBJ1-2	TGTGCCAGCAGCTTAGAGTACCGGGGGGGTAAAGACTATGGCTACACCTTC	CASSLEYRGGKDYGYTF
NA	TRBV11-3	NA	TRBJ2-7	TGTGCCAGCAGCTTAGACAGTAGCTACGAGCAGTACTTC	CASSLDSSYEQYF
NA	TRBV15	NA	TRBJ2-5	TGTGCCACCAGCAGAGATTTTAGCTTCGGGGAGACCCAGTACTTC	CATSRDFSFGETQYF
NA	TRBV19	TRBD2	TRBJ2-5	TGTGCCAGTAGTATAGCGGGGGGGTTTCAAGAGACCCAGTACTTC	CASSIAGGFQETQYF
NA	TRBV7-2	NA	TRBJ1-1	TGTGCCAGCAGCTTAGTGGCAAACTCCGGGACTGAAGCTTTCTTT	CASSLVANSGTEAFF
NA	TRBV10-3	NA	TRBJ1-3	TGTGCCATCAGTGATGGCAGTACTATCTCTGGAAACACCATATATTTT	CAISDGSTISGNTIYF
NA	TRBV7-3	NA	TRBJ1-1	TGTGCCAGCAGCTTAGGGGCAGGGCCTGAAGCTTTCTTT	CASSLGAGPEAFF
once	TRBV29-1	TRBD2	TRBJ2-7	TGCAGCGTTTATCTAGCGGCAGACTCCTCCTACGAGCAGTACTTC	CSVYLAADSSYEQYF
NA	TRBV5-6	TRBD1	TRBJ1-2	TGTGCCAGCAGCACTGGGACAGTGAGCACCATAAACTATGGCTACACCTTC	CASSTGTVSTINYGYTF
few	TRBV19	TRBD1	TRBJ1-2	TGTGCCAGTAGTAAACAGGGGGCTAGTCACCATGGCTACACCTTC	CASSKQGASHHGYTF
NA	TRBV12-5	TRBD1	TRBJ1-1	TGTGCTAGTGAAAAACAGGGGGCAGGCAACACTGAAGCTTTCTTT	CASEKQGAGNTEAFF
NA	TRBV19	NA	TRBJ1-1	TGTGCCAGTAGCTCAGGGGCAGTTGAAGCTTTCTTT	CASSSGAVEAFF
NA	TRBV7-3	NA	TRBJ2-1	TGTGCCAGCAGCTCCTCGGGAGCAGCCGCCTACAATGAGCAGTTCTTC	CASSSSGAAAYNEQFF
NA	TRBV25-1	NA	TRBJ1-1	TGTGCCAGCAGGACGAAACGAGGAAATCAAGCTTTCTTT	CASRTKRGNQAFF
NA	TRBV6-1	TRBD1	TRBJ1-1	TGTGCCAGCAGTCCAGAGACAGGGGGCGCATCTGAAGCTTTCTTT	CASSPETGGASEAFF
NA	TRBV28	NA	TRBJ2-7	TGTGCCAGCAGTAACACTCTAGGGGCCTACGAGCAGTACTTC	CASSNTLGAYEQYF
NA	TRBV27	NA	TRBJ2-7	TGTGCCAGCAGTTTAAAGATAGCGGCCCCCTACGAGCAGTACTTC	CASSLKIAAPYEQYF
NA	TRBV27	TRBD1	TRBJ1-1	TGTGCCAGCAGTTCTAGACAGGGGGCGTCGACTGAAGCTTTCTTT	CASSSRQGASTEAFF
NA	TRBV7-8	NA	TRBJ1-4	TGTGCCAGCAGCAAAACCCCCTCGGGTACTAATGAAAAACTGTTTTTT	CASSKTPSGTNEKLFF
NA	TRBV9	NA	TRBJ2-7	TGTGCCAGCAGCCCAGGGTACAAGGACGAGCAGTACTTC	CASSPGYKDEQYF